The clone carrying this TCR beta chain was counted only a few times. The data were taken from a study of response to subunit inactivated influenza vaccine. TCRdb redid the calling of the RT-PCR reads with MiXCR, one entry per CDR3 protein. Here the sample spans over 300,000 distinct CDR3 sequences, 21% being singletons. This CDR3 region has 14 residues. The V gene's germline CDR1 is SGHTA and CDR2 FQGNSA. Trimming removed 3 bases from V and 3 bases from J; junction bases left unmatched: 4. The chain joins TRBV7-2 to TRBJ2-5; 7 nucleotides line up with TRBD1. The sample consisted of PBMCs from blood, taken less than 22 months after vaccination. The receptor was derived from a man aged 50 to 69 who received an inactivated influenza vaccine. CDR3 coding DNA: TGTGCCAGCAGCTTCCAGACAGGGAAAGAGACCCAGTACTTC. It yields the protein CASSFQTGKETQYF.